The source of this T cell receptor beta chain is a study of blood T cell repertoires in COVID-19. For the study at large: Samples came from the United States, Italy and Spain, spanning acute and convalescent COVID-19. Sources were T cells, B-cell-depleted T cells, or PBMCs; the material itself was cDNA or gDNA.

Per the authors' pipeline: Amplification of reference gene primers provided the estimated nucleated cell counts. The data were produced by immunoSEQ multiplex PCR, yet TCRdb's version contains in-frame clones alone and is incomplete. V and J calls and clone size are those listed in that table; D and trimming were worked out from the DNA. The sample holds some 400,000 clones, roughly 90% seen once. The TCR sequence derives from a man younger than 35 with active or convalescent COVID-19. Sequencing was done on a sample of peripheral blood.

The CDR3 loop is CASSSQAGGGYEQYF. The CDR3 region has the DNA TGTGCCAGTAGTAGCCAGGCAGGGGGCGGATACGAGCAGTACTTC. The V gene is TRBV19, the J gene TRBJ2-7, with TRBD1 identical over 8 bases. V lost 4 bases, J lost 4 bases, and 9 bases stayed unmatched. Germline values: CDR1 LNHDA, CDR2 SQIVND (reference sequence). This CDR3 has 15 residues.